These T cell receptor beta chains were read from a single sample in a study of T cells in tuberculosis. Profiling relied on immunoSEQ multiplex PCR, and the TCRdb table lists in-frame clones only, not all of them. The sample has around 30,000 clones, over 85% seen once. The sequenced sample was PBMCs, obtained at tuberculosis diagnosis. The receptors come from an adult with tuberculosis. Both conserved end residues are part of each CDR3. Fields, in order: D gene, clone size, J gene, V gene, CDR3 protein, CDR3 DNA. A D gene is named only where the DNA matches it firmly. Rows give clone size only sometimes, using once, few, many, or a class for an expanded clone.

d_call: NA
clone_size: NA
j_call: TRBJ2-6
v_call: TRBV6-5
cdr3_aa: CASSYSGVSGANVLTF
cdr3_nt: TGTGCCAGCAGTTACTCCGGGGTTTCTGGGGCCAACGTCCTGACTTTC

d_call: NA
clone_size: NA
j_call: TRBJ1-1
v_call: TRBV19
cdr3_aa: CASNQGLTEAFF
cdr3_nt: TGTGCCAGTAATCAGGGTTTGACTGAAGCTTTCTTT

d_call: NA
clone_size: NA
j_call: TRBJ2-1
v_call: TRBV11-2
cdr3_aa: CASSSGQYNEQFF
cdr3_nt: TGTGCCAGCAGCTCGGGACAATACAATGAGCAGTTCTTC

d_call: NA
clone_size: few
j_call: TRBJ2-2
v_call: TRBV5-1
cdr3_aa: CASSPRDTTGELFF
cdr3_nt: TGCGCCAGCAGCCCCCGGGACACCACCGGGGAGCTGTTTTTT

d_call: TRBD1
clone_size: NA
j_call: TRBJ2-7
v_call: TRBV5-1
cdr3_aa: CASSSASPGQGDREQYF
cdr3_nt: TGCGCCAGCAGCTCGGCCAGCCCCGGGCAGGGGGATAGGGAGCAGTACTTC

d_call: TRBD1
clone_size: NA
j_call: TRBJ2-1
v_call: TRBV27
cdr3_aa: CASRPGTAAYNEQFF
cdr3_nt: TGTGCCAGCAGGCCCGGGACAGCAGCCTACAATGAGCAGTTCTTC

d_call: NA
clone_size: NA
j_call: TRBJ2-1
v_call: TRBV28
cdr3_aa: CASSWRRGNEQFF
cdr3_nt: TGTGCCAGCAGTTGGCGACGGGGCAATGAGCAGTTCTTC

d_call: NA
clone_size: NA
j_call: TRBJ1-1
v_call: TRBV11-1
cdr3_aa: CASSHKTKGTEAFF
cdr3_nt: TGTGCCAGCAGCCACAAAACGAAGGGGACTGAAGCTTTCTTT

d_call: NA
clone_size: NA
j_call: TRBJ2-7
v_call: TRBV6-5
cdr3_aa: CASSYSGAGEGHEQYF
cdr3_nt: TGTGCCAGCAGTTACTCGGGGGCAGGGGAGGGCCACGAGCAGTACTTC

d_call: NA
clone_size: NA
j_call: TRBJ2-7
v_call: TRBV21-1
cdr3_aa: CASSKGWRGLSYEQYF
cdr3_nt: TGTGCCAGCAGCAAAGGTTGGCGGGGGCTCTCCTACGAGCAGTACTTC

d_call: TRBD2
clone_size: NA
j_call: TRBJ2-1
v_call: TRBV4-1
cdr3_aa: CASSRMGLAGYEQFF
cdr3_nt: TGCGCCAGCAGCCGTATGGGACTAGCGGGATATGAGCAGTTCTTC

d_call: TRBD2
clone_size: NA
j_call: TRBJ2-3
v_call: TRBV7-3
cdr3_aa: CASSLSGLVADVADTQYF
cdr3_nt: TGTGCCAGCAGCCTATCTGGACTAGTGGCAGATGTGGCAGATACGCAGTATTTT

d_call: NA
clone_size: NA
j_call: TRBJ2-7
v_call: TRBV4-2
cdr3_aa: CASSQERSRAELYEQYF
cdr3_nt: TGTGCCAGCAGCCAAGAGAGATCCAGGGCAGAACTCTACGAGCAGTACTTC

d_call: NA
clone_size: NA
j_call: TRBJ2-3
v_call: TRBV30
cdr3_aa: CAWSAIITDTQYF
cdr3_nt: TGTGCCTGGAGCGCGATAATCACAGATACGCAGTATTTT

d_call: TRBD1
clone_size: NA
j_call: TRBJ1-5
v_call: TRBV10-3
cdr3_aa: CAISRDRGNNQPQHF
cdr3_nt: TGTGCCATCAGTAGGGACAGGGGGAACAATCAGCCCCAGCATTTT

d_call: TRBD2
clone_size: once
j_call: TRBJ2-2
v_call: TRBV19
cdr3_aa: CASFYRGLAENTGELFF
cdr3_nt: TGTGCCAGCTTCTATCGGGGACTAGCGGAAAACACCGGGGAGCTGTTTTTT

d_call: NA
clone_size: once
j_call: TRBJ1-1
v_call: TRBV27
cdr3_aa: CASSFPGGAEGNTEAFF
cdr3_nt: TGTGCCAGCAGTTTCCCCGGGGGGGCCGAAGGGAACACTGAAGCTTTCTTT

d_call: TRBD1
clone_size: NA
j_call: TRBJ1-1
v_call: TRBV27
cdr3_aa: CASSLWAGTGGKSTEAFF
cdr3_nt: TGTGCCAGCAGTTTATGGGCGGGGACAGGGGGCAAGAGCACTGAAGCTTTCTTT

d_call: TRBD1
clone_size: NA
j_call: TRBJ2-1
v_call: TRBV10-3
cdr3_aa: CATCTGDYNEQFF
cdr3_nt: TGTGCCACCTGTACAGGGGATTACAATGAGCAGTTCTTC

d_call: NA
clone_size: once
j_call: TRBJ2-1
v_call: TRBV5-6
cdr3_aa: CASSLVGGPFSYNEQFF
cdr3_nt: TGTGCCAGCAGCTTGGTGGGCGGGCCGTTCTCCTACAATGAGCAGTTCTTC